This T cell receptor beta chain originates from a study of blood T cell repertoires in COVID-19. Whole-study context: Whether acute or convalescent, the COVID-19 samples came from the United States, Italy and Spain. PBMCs, B-cell-depleted T cells, or T cells provided the cDNA or gDNA that made up the material.

Authors' data handling: From reference gene primer amplification, estimates of nucleated cell counts were derived. TCRdb's table, derived via immunoSEQ multiplex PCR, lists solely in-frame clones and lacks some. That table supplies the V and J calls and clone size; D and trimming were determined from the DNA. The sample contains approximately 100,000 clones, approximately 91% of which appear only once. This clonotype was sampled from a man in his fifties or sixties with acute or convalescent COVID-19. Sequenced sample: peripheral blood.

The CDR3 DNA is TGTGCCAGCAGTTCGGCGGGGGCCCGTAATGAAAAACTGTTTTTT. Its translation is CASSSAGARNEKLFF. The V and J genes are TRBV6-5 and TRBJ1-4; weak D call: TRBD1 (6 bases). This CDR3 has 15 amino acids. Trimming took off 4 bases at V and 4 bases at J, with 13 bases between the two ends. Germline V gives CDR1 MNHEY, CDR2 SVGAGI.